The 28 T cell receptor beta chains given below trace back to one sample, sequenced in a study of vaccination and CD4 T cells after COVID-19. Oncomine TCR Beta short-read sequencing was applied to DNA from cultured CD4+ T cells. Each CDR3 protein gets one entry after TCRdb re-called the PCR reads with MiXCR. The data show fewer than 12,000 distinct CDR3 sequences, around 20% seen once. Their target antigens are unknown. Treatment reported: approximately nine-day PBMC culture with coronavirus spike peptide pools or control peptides (ViraFEST assay). This material consisted of CD4+ T cells from blood, cultured in vitro, taken after SARS-CoV-2 vaccination. The receptor set was obtained from a human donor who had recovered from COVID-19.

The chain carries TRBV19 and TRBJ2-1, with 12 bases fitting TRBD1. This CDR3 is built from 14 residues. Trimming cost V 4 bases and J 9 bases; bases outside gene matches: 4. The V gene's germline CDR1 is LNHDA and CDR2 SQIVND (reference sequence). CDR3 DNA: TGTGCCAGTAGTAGGGACAGGGGGCCTTTTGAGCAGTTCTTC. Translated, it gives CASSRDRGPFEQFF.

The CDR3 sequence: CASSPSQSQPQHF. The CDR3 DNA reads TGTGCCAGCTCACCATCTCAGAGTCAGCCCCAGCATTTT. The chain combines TRBV18 with TRBJ1-5; no definite D call. Germline V gene data show CDR1 as KGHSH and CDR2 as LQKENI. The CDR3 extends over 13 amino acids. V lost 2 bases and J 6 bases, leaving 8 bases between the germline ends. Based on the CDR3 plus reference TRBV18 and TRBJ1-5, the full variable domain is NAGVMQNPRHLVRRRGQEARLRCSPMKGHSHVYWYRQLPEEGLKFMVYLQKENIIDESGMPKERFSAEFPKEGPSILRIQQVVRGDSAAYFCASSPSQSQPQHFGDGTRLSIL.

This clonotype has more than one count but fewer than ten. V gene TRBV10-3 combines with J gene TRBJ1-1; 7 bases line up with TRBD1. The V gene end was trimmed by 6 bases and the J gene end by 1 base; junction bases not matched to a gene: 2. The CDR3 runs to 13 residues. Per the germline V gene, CDR1 is ENHRY and CDR2 is SYGVKD. As DNA, the CDR3 is TGTGCCATCAGGGGGACAGCGAACACTGAAGCTTTCTTT. Translated, it gives CAIRGTANTEAFF.

This clonotype turned up a few times. This chain joins TRBV11-2 and TRBJ2-7; 7 bases fit TRBD2. Per the germline V gene, CDR1 is SGHAT and CDR2 is FQNNGV. The junction had 6 bases not matched to a gene; V was cut back by 2 bases and J by 2 bases. The CDR3 spans 15 residues. CDR3 bases: TGTGCCAGCAGCTTAATAGCGGGCTCCCCCTACGAGCAGTACTTC. Encoded protein: CASSLIAGSPYEQYF.

This clonotype was found a few times. The chain has TRBV20-1 and TRBJ2-3; D is possibly TRBD2 (5 bases). Germline-derived CDR1 and CDR2 are DFQATT and SNEGSKA (reference sequence). The CDR3 has 12 amino acids. Trimming cost V 4 bases and J 4 bases, with 9 bases left between them. The CDR3 DNA reads TGCAGTGCTACCAGCGGACCAGATACGCAGTATTTT. This translates into CSATSGPDTQYF.

In this sample, this clonotype turned up a few times. The chain combines TRBV4-3 with TRBJ1-6; no firm D call. Germline V gene sequence: CDR1 LGHNA, CDR2 YSLEER. With 0 bases removed from V and 10 bases from J, the gap between germline ends came to 7 bases. The CDR3 runs 13 residues. The CDR3 protein is CASSQEKPSPLHF. DNA for the CDR3: TGCGCCAGCAGCCAAGAAAAGCCGTCACCCCTCCACTTT.

The CDR3 loop is CASIGLGVVEAFF. CDR3 DNA: TGTGCCAGTATCGGGCTGGGGGTAGTTGAAGCTTTCTTT. The chain links TRBV19 to TRBJ1-1, with D possibly matching TRBD1 (5 bases). V was clipped by 7 bases and J by 7 bases, with 16 bases between them. Germline lookup yields CDR1 LNHDA and CDR2 SQIVND (reference sequence). This CDR3 contains 13 residues.

This clonotype was seen only a few times. The chain has TRBV6-1 and TRBJ1-5, with D uncertain. The CDR3 is 15 residues long. V was shortened by 8 bases and J by 3 bases, with 17 bases between the two germline ends. CDR1 and CDR2 from the germline V gene are MNHNS and SASEGT. CDR3 DNA: TGTGCCAGCGGCAGCCCCGGACCTCTCAATCAGCCCCAGCATTTT. Its protein is CASGSPGPLNQPQHF.

This clonotype was counted only a few times. V gene TRBV7-2 combines with J gene TRBJ1-6; D is uncertain. There are 15 residues in the CDR3. CDR1 SGHTA and CDR2 FQGNSA come from the germline V gene. Deletions cut 0 bases from V and 5 bases from J, with 8 bases between. The CDR3 sequence is CASSLASANNSPLHF. The CDR3 DNA sequence: TGTGCCAGCAGCTTAGCTTCGGCTAATAATTCACCCCTCCACTTT.

V is TRBV7-6 and J is TRBJ1-1; a weak D match, TRBD1 (5 bases). The CDR3 extends over 14 amino acids. Germline lookup yields CDR1 SGHVS and CDR2 FNYEAQ. Trimming pared 5 bases from V and 4 bases from J, leaving 14 bases between. This chain's CDR3 is CASSGGRASTEAFF. The CDR3, as DNA: TGTGCCAGCAGCGGGGGACGGGCGAGCACTGAAGCTTTCTTT.

The chain employs TRBV5-4 and TRBJ2-3; D unresolved. CDR3 length: 16 amino acids. Germline CDR1 reads SGHNT; CDR2 reads YYREEE (reference sequence). Trimming cost V 4 bases and J 1 base, with 16 bases left between them. The DNA for the CDR3 is TGTGCCAGCAGCCCGAGGCGGTTGAGCGGCACAGATACGCAGTATTTT. Its protein is CASSPRRLSGTDTQYF.

This clonotype was found a few times. The J gene is TRBJ2-1, the V gene TRBV28, with a possible D match to TRBD1 (6 bases). The ends were cut back, 2 bases at V and 10 bases at J, with 15 bases in the middle. CDR1 and CDR2 from the germline V gene are MDHEN and SYDVKM. This CDR3 contains 14 residues. In nucleotides, the CDR3 is TGTGCCAGCAGTTTAAGTACAGGGCTATGGGAGCAGTTCTTC. Its protein is CASSLSTGLWEQFF.

V and J are TRBV20-1 and TRBJ1-3, with TRBD1 matching over 8 bases. The length of the CDR3 is 15 residues. CDR1 is DFQATT, CDR2 SNEGSKA, per germline (reference sequence). The CDR3 sequence: CSFSTGAFSGNTIYF. CDR3 sequence (DNA): TGCAGCTTTTCGACAGGGGCCTTTTCTGGAAACACCATATATTTT.

In its sample, this clonotype was seen a few times. The V gene is TRBV29-1, the J gene TRBJ2-2; D may be TRBD2 (5 bases). The CDR3 length is 14 residues. Trimming removed 3 bases at V and 7 bases at J, with 15 bases between. Germline V gene data show CDR1 as SQVTM and CDR2 as ANQGSEA. This chain's CDR3 is CSVEEASWGGELFF. The CDR3 DNA reads as TGCAGCGTTGAGGAGGCTAGTTGGGGCGGGGAGCTGTTTTTT.

This clonotype ranks as medium-sized. The chain uses TRBV20-1 and TRBJ2-3, with TRBD1 matching 7 bases. J gave up 3 bases and V 6 bases, and 9 bases lay outside the gene matches. Germline-derived CDR1 and CDR2 are DFQATT and SNEGSKA (reference sequence). This CDR3 spans 14 amino acids. DNA of the CDR3: TGCAGTGCCGAACGACAGGGCATTACAGATACGCAGTATTTT. Translating it yields CSAERQGITDTQYF.

Remarks on this clonotype: A read error may produce the germline difference seen at one junction end. The chain couples TRBV20-1 to TRBJ2-1; either TRBD1 or TRBD2 may supply D (5 bases each). The length of the CDR3 is 14 residues. Per germline, CDR1 DFQATT and CDR2 SNEGSKA (reference sequence). CDR3 loop: CSARDGASYNEQSF. The CDR3 coding sequence is TGCAGTGCCAGAGACGGGGCCTCCTACAATGAGCAGTCCTTC.

The chain employs TRBV20-1 and TRBJ2-5, with D maybe TRBD1 (8 bases). This CDR3 spans 13 amino acids. The V end lost 6 bases, the J end lost 5 bases, and 16 bases lay between the germline ends. Germline CDR1 DFQATT, CDR2 SNEGSKA (reference sequence). The CDR3 DNA follows: TGCAGTGCCACCCTACAGGGGGGGGAGACCCAGTACTTC. This sequence encodes CSATLQGGETQYF.

The chain recombines TRBV5-1 with TRBJ1-2; 12 bases agree with TRBD1. Germline V gene data show CDR1 as SGHRS and CDR2 as YFSETQ. V lost 3 bases and J lost 7; bases outside the gene matches: 4. CDR3 length: 14 amino acids. The CDR3 nucleotides read TGCGCCAGCAGCTCCCCGGGACAGGGGGCTGGCTACACCTTC. It translates to CASSSPGQGAGYTF.

This clonotype was counted between two and nine times. The J gene is TRBJ2-7, the V gene TRBV20-1, with no clear D. CDR1 DFQATT and CDR2 SNEGSKA come from the germline V gene (reference sequence). The V end lost 3 bases, the J end lost 6 bases, and 15 bases lay between the germline ends. This CDR3 spans 13 amino acids. CDR3 DNA: TGCAGTGCTAGTTTGAAGCTGTTTGGCGAGCAGTACTTC. Protein product: CSASLKLFGEQYF.

In the case of this clonotype: Germline and junction disagree at one end, which may indicate a read error. The chain recombines TRBV6-2 or TRBV6-3 with TRBJ2-7; D not certain. The germline gives CDR1 MNHEY, CDR2 SVGEGT. The length of the CDR3 is 12 residues. CDR3 DNA: TGTGCCAGCAGTTATGGGCTTGGTAGTCCCCACTTC. Protein sequence: CASSYGLGSPHF.

This clonotype is categorized as medium-sized. V gene TRBV6-1 combines with J gene TRBJ1-1; 8 nucleotides match TRBD1. The CDR3 has 13 residues. Germline V gene sequence: CDR1 MNHNS, CDR2 SASEGT. V trimming: 5 bases; J trimming: 12 bases; junction bases outside the gene matches: 11. The CDR3 nucleotides read TGTGCCAGCAGTCTTAACCAGGGGGCGCATCCTTTCTTT. Translated: CASSLNQGAHPFF.

The chain links TRBV7-2 to TRBJ2-2; D is unclear. Trimming stripped 0 bases from V and 1 base from J, with 9 bases between. The germline gives CDR1 SGHTA, CDR2 FQGNSA. CDR3 length: 16 residues. CDR3: CASSLAATRNTGELFF. CDR3 coding DNA: TGTGCCAGCAGCTTAGCGGCGACAAGGAACACCGGGGAGCTGTTTTTT.

A single count supports this clonotype. The chain joins TRBV7-2 to TRBJ2-1; 8 bases are a match to TRBD2. Germline V CDR1 and CDR2: SGHTA, FQGNSA. The CDR3 has 16 residues. V was pared by 4 bases and J by 9 bases, with 14 bases of the junction left unmatched. The CDR3 here is CASSYALTGGPGEQFF. CDR3 DNA sequence: TGTGCCAGCAGCTACGCCCTTACGGGAGGGCCTGGTGAGCAGTTCTTC.

This clonotype was counted between two and nine times. The rearrangement links TRBV4-1 to TRBJ1-5; TRBD1 agrees at 9 bases. CDR1 MGHRA and CDR2 YSYEKL come from the germline V gene. Losses at the gene ends were 2 bases for V and 7 bases for J; bases not matched to a gene: 6. The CDR3 is 15 residues long. The CDR3 protein is CASSQTGTGSQPQHF. The CDR3 DNA follows: TGCGCCAGCAGCCAAACGGGGACAGGGAGCCAGCCCCAGCATTTT.

This clonotype was seen a handful of times. The chain carries TRBV6-1 and TRBJ1-1; D possibly corresponds to TRBD1 (6 bases). In germline, CDR1 is MNHNS, CDR2 SASEGT. Trimming took 6 bases from V and 0 from J, leaving 14 bases between them. The CDR3 sequence is 15 residues long. This CDR3 reads CASSSDRMMNTEAFF. The DNA for the CDR3 is TGTGCCAGCAGCTCGGACAGAATGATGAACACTGAAGCTTTCTTT.

The V call is TRBV18, the J call TRBJ1-5; weak D call: TRBD1 (5 bases). CDR3 length: 17 residues. Germline V lookup: CDR1 KGHSH, CDR2 LQKENI. Trimming left V 3 bases short and J 0 bases short, with 15 bases between. The CDR3 loop reads CASSPFGAANSNQPQHF. The CDR3 coding sequence is TGTGCCAGCTCACCTTTTGGGGCAGCTAATAGCAATCAGCCCCAGCATTTT. Full variable domain (remainder filled in from reference TRBV18 and TRBJ1-5): NAGVMQNPRHLVRRRGQEARLRCSPMKGHSHVYWYRQLPEEGLKFMVYLQKENIIDESGMPKERFSAEFPKEGPSILRIQQVVRGDSAAYFCASSPFGAANSNQPQHFGDGTRLSIL.

In this sample, this clonotype turned up a few times. The rearrangement joins TRBV4-3 to TRBJ2-2, with no clear D. V lost 0 bases and J 5 bases, leaving 4 bases between the germline ends. This CDR3 has 13 amino acids. CDR1 LGHNA and CDR2 YSLEER come from the germline V gene. CDR3 protein: CASSQDWTGELFF. CDR3 DNA sequence: TGCGCCAGCAGCCAAGACTGGACCGGGGAGCTGTTTTTT.

The chain couples TRBV7-2 to TRBJ1-6, with D unresolved. Between the trimmed V and J ends, which lost 5 bases and 0 bases, there was a span of 11 bases. In germline, CDR1 is SGHTA, CDR2 FQGNSA. This CDR3 has 16 amino acids. CDR3 residues: CASSPRASSYNSPLHF. CDR3 sequence (DNA): TGTGCCAGCAGCCCCCGGGCGAGCTCCTATAATTCACCCCTCCACTTT.